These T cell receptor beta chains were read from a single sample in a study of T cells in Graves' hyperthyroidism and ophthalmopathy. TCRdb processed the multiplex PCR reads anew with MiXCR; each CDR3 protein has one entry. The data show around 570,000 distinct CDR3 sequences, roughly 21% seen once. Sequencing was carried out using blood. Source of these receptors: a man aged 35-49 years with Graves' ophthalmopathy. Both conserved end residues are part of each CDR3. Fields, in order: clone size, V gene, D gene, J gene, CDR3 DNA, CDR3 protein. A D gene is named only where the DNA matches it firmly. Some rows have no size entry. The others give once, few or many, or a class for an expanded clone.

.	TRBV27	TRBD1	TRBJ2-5	TGTGCCAGCAGTCTACAGGGGGCGCGGGACCAAGGGACCCAGTACTTC	CASSLQGARDQGTQYF
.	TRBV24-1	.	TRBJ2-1	TGTGCCACCAGTGCGCCCCCCGGGCGACAGCAGAACAATGAGCAGTTCTTC	CATSAPPGRQQNNEQFF
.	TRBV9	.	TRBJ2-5	TGTGCCAGCAGCGTAGTGGGAAGAGTATCAGAGACCCAGTACTTC	CASSVVGRVSETQYF
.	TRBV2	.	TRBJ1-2	TGTGCCAGCAACGGACTAGCGGGGGGCGGCTATGGCTACACCTTC	CASNGLAGGGYGYTF
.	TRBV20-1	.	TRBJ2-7	TGCAGTGCTAGTGGGCTAGAGTTGTCGGCATCCTACGAGCAGTACTTC	CSASGLELSASYEQYF
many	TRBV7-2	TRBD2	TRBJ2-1	TGTGCCAGCAGCTTCACTAGCGGGAGAGTACGATATGAGCAGTTCTTC	CASSFTSGRVRYEQFF
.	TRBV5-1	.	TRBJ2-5	TGCGCCAGCAGCTTCCTAGGACAGAAAGAGACCCAGTACTTC	CASSFLGQKETQYF
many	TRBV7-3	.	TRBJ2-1	TGTGCCAGCAGCTTAACGTCGGTAGCCTCCTACAATGAGCAGTTCTTC	CASSLTSVASYNEQFF
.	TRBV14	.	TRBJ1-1	TGTGCCAGCAGCCTCAGAACCGGGCCCGTGAACACTGAAGCTTTCTTT	CASSLRTGPVNTEAFF
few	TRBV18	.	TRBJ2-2	TGTGCCAGCTCCCCTAGAGTGAGTCGGAACACCGGGGAGCTGTTTTTT	CASSPRVSRNTGELFF
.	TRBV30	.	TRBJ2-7	TGTGCCTGGAAAAAACTATACGAGCAGTACTTC	CAWKKLYEQYF
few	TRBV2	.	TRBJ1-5	TGTGCCAGCAGTGGGGACGGAGGAGGCAATCAGCCCCAGCATTTT	CASSGDGGGNQPQHF
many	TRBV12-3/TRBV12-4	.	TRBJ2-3	TGTGCCAGCAGTACCTCCCGGGGCACAGATACGCAGTATTTT	CASSTSRGTDTQYF